These 15 T cell receptor beta chains came from one sample sequenced in a study of OX40 agonist ivuxolimab in advanced cancers. Clones were read by immunoSEQ multiplex PCR, and TCRdb kept only the in-frame ones, dropping some. The table records approximately 65,000 clones, roughly 89% of them present only once. The sequences come from CD4+ or CD8+ T cells sorted from blood, collected in a trial of the OX40 agonist ivuxolimab. These TCRs come from an adult with an advanced solid tumor such as melanoma, head and neck, liver or kidney cancer.

The rearrangement uses TRBV11-2 and TRBJ2-7; D is possibly TRBD1 (6 bases). V lost 3 bases and J lost 0, with 9 bases in between. This CDR3 is 14 amino acids long. Germline assignment: CDR1 SGHAT and CDR2 FQNNGV. The CDR3 reads CASSFVRGSYEQYF. Written as DNA, the CDR3 is TGTGCCAGCAGCTTTGTCAGGGGCTCCTACGAGCAGTACTTC.

The rearrangement joins TRBV5-8 to TRBJ1-6, with no clear D. The CDR3 has 17 residues. Trimming cost V 2 bases and J 5 bases, with 17 bases left between them. CDR1 and CDR2 (germline): SGHTS, YDEGEE. The chain's CDR3 is CASSFSFSTRNNSPLHF. CDR3 sequence (DNA): TGTGCCAGCAGCTTTTCCTTCTCGACGAGAAATAATTCACCCCTCCACTTT.

The CDR3 region is CASSDPLPGAYEQYF. CDR3 coding DNA: TGCGCCAGCAGTGATCCTCTTCCGGGGGCCTACGAGCAGTACTTC. V gene TRBV10-2 combines with J gene TRBJ2-5; perhaps TRBD2 as D (6 bases). The J call could be wrong; TRBJ2-7 is a better fit for the DNA end. The germline V gene has CDR1 WSHSY and CDR2 SAAADI. CDR3 size: 15 residues.

This clone was detected once. V and J are TRBV29-1 and TRBJ1-1; 9 bases match TRBD1. J gave up 4 bases and V 6 bases, and 9 bases lay outside the gene matches. The CDR3 has 14 residues. In germline, CDR1 is SQVTM, CDR2 ANQGSEA. CDR3 loop: CSVQRTGVGTEAFF. As DNA, the CDR3 is TGCAGCGTCCAAAGGACAGGGGTGGGCACTGAAGCTTTCTTT.

This CDR3 is CASSLGQGNTNEKLFF. CDR3 in DNA: TGTGCCAGCAGCCTAGGACAGGGAAATACTAATGAAAAACTGTTTTTT. The rearrangement joins TRBV5-4 to TRBJ1-4; 8 positions agree with TRBD1. Looked up from germline, CDR1 is SGHNT and CDR2 is YYREEE (reference sequence). This CDR3 is built from 16 residues. Trimming removed 4 bases from V and 2 bases from J; junction bases left unmatched: 7.

This clone was seen more than once but under ten times. The chain employs TRBV7-6 and TRBJ2-2, with no clear D. The V gene's germline CDR1 is SGHVS and CDR2 FNYEAQ. V shed 1 base and J shed 1 base, with 1 base lying between them. This CDR3 comprises 13 residues. The CDR3 DNA reads as TGTGCCAGCAGCTTAGGGAACACCGGGGAGCTGTTTTTT. Encoded protein: CASSLGNTGELFF.

CDR3 sequence reads: CASRFGAVRSYEQYF. CDR3 coding DNA: TGTGCCAGCAGATTCGGGGCCGTCAGAAGCTACGAGCAGTACTTC. The gene calls are TRBV2 and TRBJ2-7; either TRBD1 or TRBD2 may supply D (5 bases each). The V and J ends lost 6 bases and 3 bases respectively, with 18 bases between them. Per the germline V gene, CDR1 is SNHLY and CDR2 is FYNNEI. CDR3 length: 15 residues.

The chain has TRBV5-1 and TRBJ2-7; D call uncertain. Trimming cost V 0 bases and J 0 bases, with 10 bases left between them. The CDR3 extends over 15 amino acids. Germline V gene data show CDR1 as SGHRS and CDR2 as YFSETQ. The CDR3 reads CASSLGALSSYEQYF. In DNA form, the CDR3 reads TGCGCCAGCAGCTTGGGCGCGTTAAGCTCCTACGAGCAGTACTTC.

The chain couples TRBV4-1 to TRBJ2-7, with D perhaps assigned TRBD1 or TRBD2 (5 bases each). Germline V gene lookup returns CDR1 MGHRA and CDR2 YSYEKL. V was cut by 2 bases and J by 6 bases, with 17 bases left in between. The CDR3 has 15 amino acids. CDR3 sequence: CASSQRNSGTGEQYF. CDR3 DNA sequence: TGCGCCAGCAGCCAACGGAACTCAGGGACCGGCGAGCAGTACTTC.

The J gene is TRBJ2-7, the V gene TRBV6-1, with 7 positions matching TRBD1. V shed 1 base, J shed 2 bases, and the junction held 8 bases outside the gene matches. The V gene's germline CDR1 is MNHNS and CDR2 SASEGT. This CDR3 spans 16 amino acids. The DNA of the CDR3 is TGTGCCAGCAGTGAAGGGATAGACAGGGTAGCCTACGAGCAGTACTTC. Its translation is CASSEGIDRVAYEQYF.

The chain has TRBV19 and TRBJ1-1, with TRBD1 identical over 7 bases. This CDR3 has 13 amino acids. Trimming took 7 bases from V and 3 from J; bases not matched to a gene: 5. Germline V lookup: CDR1 LNHDA, CDR2 SQIVND (reference sequence). The CDR3 DNA reads as TGTGCCAGTACCACAGGGGTTCACACTGAAGCTTTCTTT. The encoded protein is CASTTGVHTEAFF.

The chain uses TRBV19 and TRBJ2-3; the D call may be TRBD1 or TRBD2 (9 bases each). From germline, CDR1 is LNHDA and CDR2 SQIVND (reference sequence). V was cut by 4 bases and J by 5 bases, with 19 bases left in between. This CDR3 has 16 residues. The CDR3 spells CASSNSGGTGKDTQYF. CDR3 DNA: TGTGCCAGTAGTAACAGCGGGGGGACAGGGAAAGATACGCAGTATTTT.

V is TRBV4-1 and J is TRBJ1-6, with a possible D match to TRBD1 (5 bases). The V gene lost 2 bases and the J gene lost 12 bases, with 17 bases spanning the gap. This CDR3 is built from 15 residues. The germline CDR1 and CDR2 sequences are MGHRA and YSYEKL. CDR3 residues: CASSQLTGLRGPLHF. In nucleotides, the CDR3 is TGCGCCAGCAGCCAACTTACGGGACTCCGTGGACCCCTCCACTTT.

The chain couples TRBV6-1 to TRBJ2-1, with D unresolved. The V gene's germline CDR1 is MNHNS and CDR2 SASEGT. V was pared by 2 bases and J by 8 bases, with 10 bases between. This CDR3 spans 13 amino acids. The CDR3, as DNA: TGTGCCAGCAGTGAAAGTAGGTCAGATGAGCAGTTCTTC. Its translation is CASSESRSDEQFF.

The J gene is TRBJ1-1, the V gene TRBV5-4, with D unclear. V shed 0 bases and J shed 5 bases, with 8 bases lying between them. This CDR3 is built from 13 residues. From germline, CDR1 is SGHNT and CDR2 YYREEE (reference sequence). CDR3 nucleotide sequence: TGTGCCAGCAGCTTGGATCTCTATACTGAAGCTTTCTTT. Amino acids: CASSLDLYTEAFF.